This entry describes one T cell receptor beta chain. Profiling relied on immunoSEQ multiplex PCR, and the TCRdb table lists in-frame clones only, not all of them. The sample gives some 73,000 clones, about nine tenths of which show up once; about 12% is in the top ten. The data stem from a study of blood T cell repertoires in COVID-19. CDR1 LGHDT and CDR2 YNNKEL come from the germline V gene (reference sequence). V lost 2 bases and J 11 bases, leaving 15 bases between the germline ends. CDR3 length: 14 residues. The V gene is TRBV3-1 (or the pseudogene TRBV3-2), the J gene TRBJ1-4; D is uncertain. This receptor was taken from a woman aged 55-75 years with acute or convalescent COVID-19. Sequencing was done on a sample of peripheral blood. CDR3 residues: CASSQLKTTGKLFF. The CDR3 nucleotides are TGTGCCAGCAGCCAATTGAAAACGACGGGTAAACTGTTTTTT.